The entry below describes one T cell receptor (beta chain). Generated by immunoSEQ multiplex PCR, the TCRdb table keeps only in-frame clones and is missing some. This sample has about 64,000 clones, with around 86% found just once. The CDR3 is 14 amino acids. The ends were cut back, 4 bases at V and 7 bases at J, with 13 bases in the middle. Per the germline V gene, CDR1 is LNHNV and CDR2 is YYDKDF (reference sequence). The data derive from a study of blood T cell repertoires in COVID-19. Looking at the study overall: The United States, Italy and Spain supplied acute and convalescent COVID-19 samples.

J is TRBJ2-2 and V is TRBV15; D might be TRBD2 (5 bases). The receptor was isolated from a human donor in a cohort sampled during active COVID-19. Sequencing was performed on peripheral blood. As DNA, the CDR3 is TGTGCCACCAGCAATGTGAGGGCCGTCGGGGAGCTGTTTTTT. As protein: CATSNVRAVGELFF.